This T cell receptor beta chain was sequenced in a study of neoadjuvant anti-PD-1 for oral cavity cancer. Study summary: Patients mostly received three to four biweekly nivolumab doses at 3 mg/kg before surgery.

Time point in this sample: after neoadjuvant nivolumab, at surgical resection. V was shortened by 6 bases and J by 6 bases, with 20 bases between the two germline ends. CDR1 is MDHEN and CDR2 is SYDVKM in the germline V gene. The CDR3 contains 15 residues. Note on this clone: Its antigen is not identified.

The assay was immunoSEQ multiplex PCR, and TCRdb's table has in-frame clones only and misses some. Among some 70,000 clones listed, roughly 85% were seen once. Study findings and constraints: Pretreatment Treg/Th17 ratio correlated inversely with post-treatment tumor clonality.

The chain recombines TRBV28 with TRBJ1-2; TRBD1 might be the D (6 bases). The source material was PBMCs, sampled after nivolumab (anti-PD-1) treatment. This sequence originates from a person aged 35-79 years with oral cavity squamous cell carcinoma. The CDR3 bases are TGTGCCAGCAGCCCAGAACTTGCAGGGGACCATGGCTACACCTTC. Translated: CASSPELAGDHGYTF.